This T cell receptor beta chain was obtained from a study of blood T cell repertoires in COVID-19. The overall study: Samples came from the United States, Italy and Spain, spanning acute and convalescent COVID-19.

The germline gives CDR1 MNHEY, CDR2 SMNVEV (reference sequence). CDR3 length equals 14 residues. With 4 bases removed from V and 3 bases from J, the gap between germline ends came to 12 bases. Profiling relied on immunoSEQ multiplex PCR, and the TCRdb table lists in-frame clones only, not all of them. The sample has 220,000 or so clones, roughly 85% seen once; the top ten hold 3% to 4.5%. The sample consisted of peripheral blood. The V call is TRBV27, the J call TRBJ1-2; D may be TRBD1 (5 bases). The TCR was taken from a woman over 75 with acute or convalescent COVID-19. This CDR3 is CASSSAGRYYGYTF. The CDR3 DNA follows: TGTGCCAGCAGTTCGGCGGGACGGTACTATGGCTACACCTTC.